This passage covers 3 T cell receptor beta chains from one sample sequenced in a study of beta chain features in type 1 diabetes. Sequenced material consisted of expressed TCRB transcripts (all of the isolated RNA was reverse transcribed). Profiled with immunoSEQ multiplex PCR; TCRdb holds only in-frame clones, not every one. The repertoire holds more than 350,000 clones, about 10% seen once, with about 0.042% in the top ten. Sequencing was performed on naive CD4+ T cells from blood. The source is a woman aged 18-35 years in good health.

The chain joins TRBV7-2 to TRBJ2-5; D may be TRBD2 (5 bases). The CDR3 is 14 amino acids. The germline V and J ends were trimmed by 6 bases and 4 bases, with 15 bases remaining between them. Germline CDR1 reads SGHTA; CDR2 reads FQGNSA. The CDR3 spells CASSKGSGGETQYF. CDR3 in DNA: TGTGCCAGCAGTAAAGGGAGTGGCGGAGAGACCCAGTACTTC. Together with reference TRBV7-2 and TRBJ2-5, the CDR3 gives the full variable domain: GAGVSQSPSNKVTEKGKDVELRCDPISGHTALYWYRQSLGQGLEFLIYFQGNSAPDKSGLPSDRFSAERTGGSVSTLTIQRTQQEDSAVYLCASSKGSGGETQYFGPGTRLLVL.

This CDR3 reads CASSLYGHPAYEQYF. CDR3 nucleotide sequence: TGTGCCAGCAGCTTATACGGACATCCAGCCTACGAGCAGTACTTC. The V call is TRBV7-8, the J call TRBJ2-7; tentative D call: TRBD1 (5 bases). Looked up from germline, CDR1 is SGHVS and CDR2 is FQNEAQ. The CDR3 spans 15 residues. The V and J ends lost 2 bases and 2 bases respectively, with 13 bases between them.

The CDR3 sequence is CSVGTVYEQYF. The CDR3 DNA sequence: TGCAGCGTGGGGACAGTCTACGAGCAGTACTTC. This chain uses TRBV29-1 with TRBJ2-7; 7 bases match TRBD1. CDR3 length equals 11 residues. V lost 6 bases, J lost 3 bases, and 2 bases stayed unmatched. Germline V CDR1 and CDR2: SQVTM, ANQGSEA.